This T cell receptor beta chain came from a study of T cell clonality in common variable immunodeficiency. General study results and limits: Authors noted CVID clonality's cause needs subpopulation repertoire sequencing. Common variable immunodeficiency TCR beta sequences reportedly had fewer deletions and N-nucleotide insertions. Shared TCRbeta clones were fewer between CVID subjects than controls. CVID subjects showed higher TCRbeta clonality than healthy controls.

The germline V gene has CDR1 MRHNA and CDR2 SNTAGT. V lost 6 bases and J lost 2; bases outside the gene matches: 4. The CDR3 runs 14 residues. The sample holds many counts of this clone. What it binds is unknown. The sequenced fragment ends 3 residues before the CDR3 boundary, so the rest is inferred from the germline J gene. Replacement immunoglobulin had been given to every CVID subject for at least one year. Libraries were prepared by immunoSEQ multiplex PCR; TCRdb keeps only in-frame clonotypes and omits some of them. The sample yields roughly 42,000 clones, without any singletons. Sequencing was performed on peripheral blood mononuclear cells. This clonotype was sampled from a human donor with common variable immunodeficiency. This sequence joins TRBV6-4 and TRBJ2-1; TRBD1 matches at 7 bases. The DNA read from the CDR3 is TGTGCCAGCAGCCGAGGGGGCACCTACAATGAG. This encodes CASSRGGTYNE. The whole CDR3 protein is CASSRGGTYNEQFF.